The entry below describes one TCR beta chain. This sample is drawn from a study of blood T cell repertoires in COVID-19. Study details: T cells, B-cell-depleted T cells, or PBMCs supplied cDNA or gDNA.

Enrolled during active infection, Seattle patients were then followed longitudinally. Authors' processing steps: Reference gene primers were amplified, and this amplification served to estimate nucleated cell counts. Assay: immunoSEQ multiplex PCR; the TCRdb copy retains only in-frame clones and omits some. V, J and clone size were drawn from that table, and D and trimming were deduced from the DNA. The sample carries about 230,000 clones, around 84% recorded once. The sequence derives from a man aged 50 or older with COVID-19, enrolled during active disease. The sequencing input was peripheral blood.

The DNA of the CDR3 is TGTGCCAGCTCTTCGCGCGGGACAGGGCTAAATCAGCCCCAGCATTTT. This translates into CASSSRGTGLNQPQHF. The chain uses TRBV18 and TRBJ1-5; 9 bases align to TRBD1. This CDR3 region has 16 residues. J lost 4 bases, V lost 6 bases, and 10 bases had no gene match. The V gene's germline CDR1 is KGHSH and CDR2 LQKENI.